This TCR beta chain was profiled in a study of Graves' ophthalmopathy and Graves' hyperthyroidism. This clonotype was seen ten or more times. Excluded were patients with other autoimmune diseases, uncontrolled infections, pregnancy or lactation. V lost 6 bases to trimming and J lost 7 bases; unmatched junction nucleotides: 12. This CDR3 is built from 15 residues. The germline V gene has CDR1 MDHEN and CDR2 SYDVKM. The TCR beta CDR3 regions underwent amplification from RNA transcripts. Second-round multiplex PCR followed a first-round RT-PCR using HTBI primers. MiXCR, applied by TCRdb to the multiplex PCR reads, yields one record per CDR3 protein. Of around 1.1 million distinct CDR3 sequences in the sample, about two fifths are singletons; the top ten hold over 8.5%.

The rearrangement uses TRBV28 and TRBJ1-5, with TRBD1 matching 7 bases. The TCR comes from an adult man with Graves' hyperthyroidism. The sample consisted of peripheral blood or thyroid tissue (not recorded which). In nucleotides, the CDR3 is TGTGCCAGCAGACGTGACAGGGTAGGACAGCAGCCCCAGCATTTT. Translating it yields CASRRDRVGQQPQHF.